The next 7 T cell receptor beta chains were all read from a single sample in a study of PD-1 blockade in mismatch repair-deficient tumors. Here immunoSEQ multiplex PCR was the method, and the copy in TCRdb shows in-frame clones only, minus some. The sample carries tens of thousands of clones, roughly 84% recorded once. The sequences come from PBMCs, collected before pembrolizumab treatment. These receptors originate from an adult with mismatch repair-deficient cancer.

The rearrangement links TRBV5-6 to TRBJ2-5, with TRBD2 matching over 10 bases. The germline gives CDR1 SGHDT, CDR2 YYEEEE. The CDR3 length is 15 residues. V gave up 0 bases and J gave up 6 bases; unmatched junction bases: 5. As DNA, the CDR3 is TGTGCCAGCAGCTTGGCCCCTAGCGGGAGACAGACCCAGTACTTC. Translating it yields CASSLAPSGRQTQYF.

CDR3 nucleotide sequence: TGTGCCAGCAGCTTCGATACCGGGACAGGGTCCTGGAGTGAGCAGTTCTTC. Residues: CASSFDTGTGSWSEQFF. The rearrangement joins TRBV5-4 to TRBJ2-1, with 9 bases aligning to TRBD1. The junction had 15 bases not matched to a gene; V was cut back by 2 bases and J by 9 bases. This CDR3 is 17 amino acids long. In germline, CDR1 is SGHNT, CDR2 YYREEE (reference sequence). Complete variable domain (other parts from reference TRBV5-4 and TRBJ2-1): ETGVTQSPTHLIKTRGQQVTLRCSSQSGHNTVSWYQQALGQGPQFIFQYYREEENGRGNFPPRFSGLQFPNYSSELNVNALELDDSALYLCASSFDTGTGSWSEQFFGPGTRLTVL.

The chain carries TRBV18 and TRBJ2-3; TRBD2 matches 10 bases. Germline lookup yields CDR1 KGHSH and CDR2 LQKENI. V shed 6 bases, J shed 0 bases, and the junction held 6 bases outside the gene matches. The CDR3 runs to 16 residues. The CDR3 here is CASSSLAGASTDTQYF. The CDR3 bases are TGTGCCAGCTCTTCCCTAGCGGGGGCTAGCACAGATACGCAGTATTTT.

The chain carries TRBV5-1 and TRBJ1-2; 8 nucleotides line up with TRBD1. The germline CDR1 and CDR2 sequences are SGHRS and YFSETQ. Germline trimming cut 4 bases from V and 4 bases from J; bases unmatched to any gene: 3. The CDR3 has 13 residues. This chain's CDR3 is CASSPTGGYGYTF. CDR3 DNA sequence: TGCGCCAGCAGCCCAACAGGGGGCTATGGCTACACCTTC.

The chain joins TRBV5-1 to TRBJ2-2, with D unresolved. CDR1 SGHRS and CDR2 YFSETQ come from the germline V gene. V was pared by 0 bases and J by 4 bases, with 10 bases between. CDR3 size: 15 residues. The CDR3 sequence is CASSLVTAATGELFF. CDR3 DNA sequence: TGCGCCAGCAGCTTGGTTACAGCAGCCACCGGGGAGCTGTTTTTT.

The chain employs TRBV6-1 and TRBJ2-7; 10 nucleotides align to TRBD1. This CDR3 region has 16 residues. Trimming at V came to 2 bases and at J to 5 bases, leaving 9 bases not matched to a gene. The germline gives CDR1 MNHNS, CDR2 SASEGT. The CDR3 region has the DNA TGTGCCAGCAGTGAATTATCCGGGACAGGGGATGACGAGCAGTACTTC. Its protein is CASSELSGTGDDEQYF.

This clone turned up a few times. This chain joins TRBV28 and TRBJ2-7, with TRBD2 matching 13 bases. V lost 5 bases, J lost 5 bases, and 6 bases stayed unmatched. This CDR3 is built from 15 residues. Germline V gene sequence: CDR1 MDHEN, CDR2 SYDVKM. CDR3 sequence (DNA): TGTGCCAGCAGTCCCAAGGGACTAGCGGGAAACGAGCAGTACTTC. Amino acid sequence: CASSPKGLAGNEQYF.